The 18 T cell receptor beta chains presented below share a single source sample, sequenced in a study of PD-1 blockade in classical Hodgkin lymphoma. Clones were read by immunoSEQ multiplex PCR, and TCRdb kept only the in-frame ones, dropping some. Of over 10,000 clones listed, 88% are singletons. Sample time point: cycle 4 day 1 (C4D1), after six to seven weeks of nivolumab. With no exception, relapse followed autologous stem cell transplantation in all patients, and brentuximab vedotin exposure varied. Thawed PBMCs were the source of CD4+ T cells, purified by magnetic negative selection. The source was CD4+ T cells from blood, collected before the fourth cycle of nivolumab. These receptors came from a human donor with classical Hodgkin lymphoma.

V is TRBV6-5 and J is TRBJ1-2, with 7 bases matching TRBD1. The germline V gene encodes CDR1 MNHEY and CDR2 SVGAGI. The CDR3 has 15 residues. Unmatched junction bases numbered 9, after V lost 0 bases and J lost 8 bases. CDR3 DNA: TGTGCCAGCAGTTACTCGAGAAGGGACAGCGGAGGCTACACCTTC. This translates into CASSYSRRDSGGYTF.

The J gene is TRBJ2-5, the V gene TRBV7-2; TRBD1 is a possible D gene (5 bases). In germline, CDR1 is SGHTA, CDR2 FQGNSA. This CDR3 has 18 residues. Trimming cost V 1 base and J 2 bases, with 20 bases left between them. The CDR3 is CASSLVDLIVTGQETQYF. The CDR3 DNA sequence: TGTGCCAGCAGCTTAGTCGATTTGATTGTTACAGGTCAAGAGACCCAGTACTTC. Full variable domain (missing parts from reference TRBV7-2 and TRBJ2-5): GAGVSQSPSNKVTEKGKDVELRCDPISGHTALYWYRQSLGQGLEFLIYFQGNSAPDKSGLPSDRFSAERTGGSVSTLTIQRTQQEDSAVYLCASSLVDLIVTGQETQYFGPGTRLLVL.

This CDR3 is CASSLPGAGEQYF. The CDR3 DNA reads TGCGCCAGCAGCTTACCGGGGGCGGGCGAGCAGTACTTC. This rearrangement joins TRBV5-1 to TRBJ2-7; D is possibly TRBD1 or TRBD2 (6 bases each). Trimming left V 2 bases short and J 6 bases short, with 12 bases between. Germline lookup yields CDR1 SGHRS and CDR2 YFSETQ. This CDR3 contains 13 residues. The whole variable domain, remainder taken from reference TRBV5-1 and TRBJ2-7, is KAGVTQTPRYLIKTRGQQVTLSCSPISGHRSVSWYQQTPGQGLQFLFEYFSETQRNKGNFPGRFSGRQFSNSRSEMNVSTLELGDSALYLCASSLPGAGEQYFGPGTRLTVT.

The V call is TRBV6-5, the J call TRBJ1-3, with D possibly being TRBD1 (6 bases). Germline V lookup: CDR1 MNHEY, CDR2 SVGAGI. The ends were cut back, 2 bases at V and 2 bases at J, with 13 bases in the middle. The CDR3 length is 16 residues. The CDR3 here is CASSYGGAPTGNTIYF. CDR3 in DNA: TGTGCCAGCAGTTACGGGGGCGCACCTACTGGAAACACCATATATTTT.

This clone has a single count. The V call is TRBV14, the J call TRBJ2-7; D remains unclear. The V and J ends lost 10 bases and 2 bases respectively, with 18 bases between them. There are 14 residues in the CDR3. Per germline, CDR1 SGHDN and CDR2 FVKESK. The DNA of the CDR3 is TGTGCCAAAAACGGGCGAGAGGTTACCTACGAGCAGTACTTC. This codes for CAKNGREVTYEQYF.

This clone has only one observation. V gene TRBV18 combines with J gene TRBJ2-7; 10 bases map to TRBD1. The CDR3 covers 14 residues. Trimming took 3 bases from V and 6 from J; bases not matched to a gene: 5. Germline CDR1 reads KGHSH; CDR2 reads LQKENI. CDR3 amino acids: CASSPGQGGLEQYF. The CDR3 DNA reads as TGTGCCAGCTCACCCGGACAGGGGGGACTCGAGCAGTACTTC.

This clone was seen just once. This rearrangement joins TRBV5-4 to TRBJ2-5; perhaps D is TRBD1 or TRBD2 (7 bases each). Germline-derived CDR1 and CDR2 are SGHNT and YYREEE (reference sequence). V was shortened by 4 bases and J by 5 bases, with 15 bases between the two germline ends. The CDR3 spans 14 residues. CDR3 region: CASSPRQGGETQYF. The CDR3 region has the DNA TGTGCCAGCAGCCCCAGGCAGGGGGGGGAGACCCAGTACTTC. Supplemented by reference TRBV5-4 and TRBJ2-5, the full variable domain reads ETGVTQSPTHLIKTRGQQVTLRCSSQSGHNTVSWYQQALGQGPQFIFQYYREEENGRGNFPPRFSGLQFPNYSSELNVNALELDDSALYLCASSPRQGGETQYFGPGTRLLVL.

The CDR3: CASSPQGGYGYTF. The CDR3 bases are TGTGCCAGCAGCCCACAGGGGGGCTATGGCTACACCTTC. The chain uses TRBV7-6 and TRBJ1-2; 8 bases are a match to TRBD1. J gave up 4 bases and V 5 bases, and 3 bases lay outside the gene matches. From germline, CDR1 is SGHVS and CDR2 FNYEAQ. The length of the CDR3 is 13 residues.

This chain connects TRBV14 to TRBJ1-4; no reliable D call. Germline CDR1 is SGHDN and CDR2 is FVKESK. This CDR3 spans 11 amino acids. Trimming stripped 3 bases from V and 10 bases from J, with 6 bases between. The chain's CDR3 is CASSQGAKLFF. The CDR3 DNA is TGTGCCAGCAGCCAGGGCGCAAAACTGTTTTTT. Based on the CDR3 plus reference TRBV14 and TRBJ1-4, the full variable domain is EAGVTQFPSHSVIEKGQTVTLRCDPISGHDNLYWYRRVMGKEIKFLLHFVKESKQDESGMPNNRFLAERTGGTYSTLKVQPAELEDSGVYFCASSQGAKLFFGSGTQLSVL.

The chain carries TRBV19 and TRBJ2-5; 11 bases line up with TRBD1. Near its end, the DNA agrees better with TRBJ2-7, so the J call may be wrong. CDR3 length equals 13 residues. CDR1 LNHDA and CDR2 SQIVND come from the germline V gene (reference sequence). The DNA of the CDR3 is TGTGCCAGTAGCGGACAGGGGGCTGGCGAGCAGTACTTC. Its protein product is CASSGQGAGEQYF.

The J gene is TRBJ1-1, the V gene TRBV5-1, with TRBD1 as a possible D gene (5 bases). In germline, CDR1 is SGHRS, CDR2 YFSETQ. The CDR3 contains 17 residues. V lost 0 bases and J 5 bases, leaving 20 bases between the germline ends. The CDR3 here is CASSLAPGPGGRTEAFF. As DNA, the CDR3 is TGCGCCAGCAGCTTGGCCCCAGGCCCGGGGGGACGTACTGAAGCTTTCTTT.

The chain joins TRBV5-1 to TRBJ2-4; D call uncertain. The length of the CDR3 is 14 residues. Trimming pared 7 bases from V and 0 bases from J, leaving 11 bases between. Germline V gene lookup returns CDR1 SGHRS and CDR2 YFSETQ. The CDR3 loop reads CASPGKLAKNIQYF. Here the CDR3 DNA reads TGCGCCAGCCCAGGCAAACTAGCCAAAAACATTCAGTACTTC.

The gene calls are TRBV7-2 and TRBJ1-1, with a possible D match to TRBD1 (6 bases). V gave up 1 base and J gave up 1 base, with 10 bases separating them. CDR1 is SGHTA, CDR2 FQGNSA, per germline. The CDR3 has 15 residues. CDR3 sequence reads: CASSLVAGANTEAFF. The CDR3 DNA sequence: TGTGCCAGCAGCTTAGTAGCAGGGGCGAACACTGAAGCTTTCTTT.

The V gene is TRBV5-1, the J gene TRBJ2-2; 14 nucleotides align to TRBD2. Looked up from germline, CDR1 is SGHRS and CDR2 is YFSETQ. J lost 4 bases, V lost 9 bases, and 8 bases had no gene match. The CDR3 runs to 16 residues. CDR3 bases: TGCGCCACCTCCGGGACTAGCGGGAGAATCACCGGGGAGCTGTTTTTT. It yields the protein CATSGTSGRITGELFF.

This chain links TRBV7-9 with TRBJ2-5; the D gene could be TRBD1 or TRBD2 (6 bases each). The CDR3 consists of 13 residues. Trimming shortened V by 5 bases and J by 5 bases, and 12 bases separated the two germline ends. Germline V gives CDR1 SEHNR, CDR2 FQNEAQ (reference sequence). The CDR3 bases are TGTGCCAGCAGCATCCAGGGGAGGGAGACCCAGTACTTC. Protein: CASSIQGRETQYF.

The chain employs TRBV5-8 and TRBJ1-3; D ambiguous. CDR1 is SGHTS and CDR2 is YDEGEE in the germline V gene. This CDR3 spans 18 amino acids. V was trimmed by 3 bases and J by 0 bases, leaving 19 bases between them. CDR3 DNA sequence: TGTGCCAGCAGCTCTCCTAGGGCAGGATTCCTCTCTGGAAACACCATATATTTT. Its translation is CASSSPRAGFLSGNTIYF.

This clone was counted a few times. The chain is built from TRBV6-1 and TRBJ2-1; D remains ambiguous. V lost 3 bases and J lost 3, with 9 bases in between. Germline CDR1 reads MNHNS; CDR2 reads SASEGT. The CDR3 consists of 14 residues. CDR3 sequence: CASSEGFVYNEQFF. CDR3 nucleotides: TGTGCCAGCAGTGAGGGATTCGTCTACAATGAGCAGTTCTTC.

CDR3 coding DNA: TGTGCCAGCAGCTTATTCCAGGTCTCTGATGAGCAGTTCTTC. Residues: CASSLFQVSDEQFF. The chain has TRBV7-2 and TRBJ2-1; D uncertain. CDR3 length: 14 residues. Germline CDR1 is SGHTA and CDR2 is FQGNSA. Trimming removed 2 bases from V and 8 bases from J, with 13 bases in between.